The 15 T cell receptor beta chains below all came from one sample that was sequenced in a study of post-analysis software for immune sequencing data. Points from the study as a whole: Higher frequency in patients than in controls was seen for roughly five TRBV segments, with TRBV5-6, TRBV5-1 and TRBV20-1 among them.

The antigens of these receptors remain unknown. Prepared libraries of TCR beta cDNA carried unique molecular identifiers. MiXCR was run by TCRdb on the PCR reads, yielding one entry per CDR3 protein. Of roughly 800,000 distinct CDR3 sequences listed, approximately 53% are singletons. Sequencing used blood. The receptors stem from a girl aged 5-17 years with multiple sclerosis.

This chain links TRBV5-1 with TRBJ2-5, with D perhaps assigned TRBD1 or TRBD2 (5 bases each). Germline loops: CDR1 SGHRS, CDR2 YFSETQ. The CDR3 is 16 amino acids. Deletions cut 0 bases from V and 4 bases from J, with 16 bases between. The CDR3 sequence: CASSLARGASGETQYF. The CDR3 coding sequence is TGCGCCAGCAGCTTGGCCCGAGGGGCGAGCGGAGAGACCCAGTACTTC.

The gene calls are TRBV29-1 and TRBJ2-1; perhaps TRBD2 as D (6 bases). V gave up 7 bases and J gave up 5 bases, with 15 bases separating them. This CDR3 comprises 13 residues. The germline V gene encodes CDR1 SQVTM and CDR2 ANQGSEA. The chain's CDR3 is CSACRRLDNEQFF. The CDR3 DNA follows: TGCAGCGCCTGCCGGCGACTAGACAATGAGCAGTTCTTC.

V is TRBV7-2 and J is TRBJ2-1, with TRBD2 matching over 7 bases. The length of the CDR3 is 17 residues. V shed 5 bases and J 2 bases; nucleotides not matched to a gene: 12. Germline V CDR1 and CDR2: SGHTA, FQGNSA. CDR3 coding DNA: TGTGCCAGCAGCGGCTACGGGGCTAGCGGAACCTACAATGAGCAGTTCTTC. Encoded protein: CASSGYGASGTYNEQFF.

This clonotype was detected once. The chain joins TRBV15 to TRBJ1-4; a weak D match, TRBD1 (5 bases). Germline CDR1 is LNHNV and CDR2 is YYDKDF (reference sequence). The ends were cut back, 1 base at V and 4 bases at J, with 13 bases in the middle. CDR3 length: 16 residues. The CDR3 DNA reads TGTGCCACCAGCAGAGCGCAGGGCCGAAGTAATGAAAAACTGTTTTTT. This sequence encodes CATSRAQGRSNEKLFF.

This rearrangement joins TRBV29-1 to TRBJ1-5; possible D gene TRBD1, 5 bases. Germline-derived CDR1 and CDR2 are SQVTM and ANQGSEA. CDR3 length equals 12 residues. For the CDR3, the DNA is TGCGCCTCGGGGGGGAGTGATCAGCCCCAGCATTTT. Protein: CASGGSDQPQHF.

The V call is TRBV4-1, the J call TRBJ1-5; D is unclear. CDR1 is MGHRA, CDR2 YSYEKL, per germline. The CDR3 sequence is 13 residues long. Deletions cut 1 base from V and 9 bases from J, with 10 bases between. CDR3 residues: CASSQGWPRPQHF. CDR3 in DNA: TGCGCCAGCAGCCAAGGGTGGCCTAGGCCCCAGCATTTT.

The chain combines TRBV4-1 with TRBJ1-5; D remains unclear. The CDR3 extends over 15 amino acids. Germline-derived CDR1 and CDR2 are MGHRA and YSYEKL. The ends were cut back, 0 bases at V and 3 bases at J, with 9 bases in the middle. The CDR3 sequence is CASSQEGFDNQPQHF. Written as DNA, the CDR3 is TGCGCCAGCAGCCAAGAGGGTTTCGACAATCAGCCCCAGCATTTT.

Comments on this clonotype: A read error may account for a junction end that differs from germline. V gene TRBV7-2 combines with J gene TRBJ2-1; TRBD2 aligns across 8 bases. CDR1 and CDR2 from the germline V gene are SGHTA and FQGNSA. The CDR3 spans 16 residues. The CDR3 reads CAGSLASGSSYNEQFF. In DNA form, the CDR3 reads TGTGCCGGCAGCTTAGCGAGCGGGAGCTCCTACAATGAGCAGTTCTTC.

The V gene is TRBV20-1, the J gene TRBJ2-5; the match to TRBD2 covers 9 bases. The CDR3 runs to 16 residues. CDR1 DFQATT and CDR2 SNEGSKA come from the germline V gene (reference sequence). Trimming removed 3 bases from V and 3 bases from J; junction bases left unmatched: 11. CDR3 nucleotide sequence: TGCAGTGCTAGGAGAGTGTCTAGCGGGACCAAAGAGACCCAGTACTTC. Protein: CSARRVSSGTKETQYF.

The chain combines TRBV20-1 with TRBJ2-1; tentative D call: TRBD2 (6 bases). V shed 3 bases and J shed 0 bases, with 18 bases lying between them. Germline CDR1 and CDR2: DFQATT and SNEGSKA (reference sequence). The CDR3 is 17 residues long. As DNA, the CDR3 is TGCAGTGCTAGTATTGCGGGGAGCCGGAGCTCCTACAATGAGCAGTTCTTC. This gives the protein CSASIAGSRSSYNEQFF.

This sequence joins TRBV20-1 and TRBJ2-7, with D possibly TRBD1 on 6 matching bases. The CDR3 consists of 13 residues. Trimming stripped 6 bases from V and 3 bases from J, with 15 bases between. Germline CDR1 and CDR2: DFQATT and SNEGSKA (reference sequence). The CDR3 sequence: CSATDRSFYEQYF. In DNA, the CDR3 is TGCAGTGCCACGGACAGAAGCTTCTACGAGCAGTACTTC.

The chain has TRBV7-9 and TRBJ2-5; maybe TRBD1 (6 bases). V was cut by 7 bases and J by 0 bases, with 18 bases left in between. This CDR3 comprises 16 residues. CDR1 is SEHNR and CDR2 is FQNEAQ in the germline V gene (reference sequence). The CDR3 loop is CASTRDGTGNQETQYF. CDR3 DNA sequence: TGTGCCAGCACCCGCGATGGCACAGGGAACCAAGAGACCCAGTACTTC.

J is TRBJ2-4 and V is TRBV12-3 or TRBV12-4; TRBD1 might be the D (6 bases). The end of the DNA is better explained by TRBJ2-7, so the J call may be wrong. This CDR3 spans 14 amino acids. The CDR3 sequence: CASSLRGGGYEQYF. CDR3 nucleotide sequence: TGTGCCAGCAGTTTAAGAGGGGGTGGCTACGAGCAGTACTTC.

Note on this clonotype: The germline gene is not matched at one end of the junction; a read error may be the cause. This chain uses TRBV7-3 with TRBJ2-2; weak D call: TRBD1 (6 bases). The germline V gene encodes CDR1 SGHTA and CDR2 FQGTGA. This CDR3 comprises 15 residues. The CDR3 nucleotides are TGTGCCAGCACCCAGGGCCAGGGGAACGCCGGGGAGCTGTTTTTT. Protein: CASTQGQGNAGELFF.

A few counts support this clonotype. The rearrangement joins TRBV20-1 to TRBJ2-4; a weak D match, TRBD1 (6 bases). The V gene's germline CDR1 is DFQATT and CDR2 SNEGSKA (reference sequence). Trimming cost V 1 base and J 4 bases, with 14 bases left between them. The CDR3 is made up of 15 amino acids. CDR3 loop: CSARVPGHPKNIQYF. CDR3 nucleotides: TGCAGTGCTAGAGTCCCGGGACACCCGAAAAACATTCAGTACTTC.